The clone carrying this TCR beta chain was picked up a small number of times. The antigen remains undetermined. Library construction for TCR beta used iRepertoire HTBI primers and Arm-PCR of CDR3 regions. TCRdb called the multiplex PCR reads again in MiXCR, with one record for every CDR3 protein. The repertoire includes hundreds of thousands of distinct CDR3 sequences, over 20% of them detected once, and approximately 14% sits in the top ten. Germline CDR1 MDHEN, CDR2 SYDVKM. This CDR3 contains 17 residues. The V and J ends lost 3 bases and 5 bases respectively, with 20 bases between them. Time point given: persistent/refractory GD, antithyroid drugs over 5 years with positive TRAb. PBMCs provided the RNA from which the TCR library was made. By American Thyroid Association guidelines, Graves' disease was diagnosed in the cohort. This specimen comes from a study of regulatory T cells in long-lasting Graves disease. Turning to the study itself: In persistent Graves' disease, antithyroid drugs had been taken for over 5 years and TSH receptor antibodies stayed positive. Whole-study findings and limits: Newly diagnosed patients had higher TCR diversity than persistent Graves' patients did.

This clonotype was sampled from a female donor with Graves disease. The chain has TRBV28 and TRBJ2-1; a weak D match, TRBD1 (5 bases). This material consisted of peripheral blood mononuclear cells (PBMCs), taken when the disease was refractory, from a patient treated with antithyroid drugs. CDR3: CASSFPRVSPYNNEQFF. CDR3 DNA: TGTGCCAGCAGTTTCCCCAGGGTTAGTCCTTATAACAATGAGCAGTTCTTC.